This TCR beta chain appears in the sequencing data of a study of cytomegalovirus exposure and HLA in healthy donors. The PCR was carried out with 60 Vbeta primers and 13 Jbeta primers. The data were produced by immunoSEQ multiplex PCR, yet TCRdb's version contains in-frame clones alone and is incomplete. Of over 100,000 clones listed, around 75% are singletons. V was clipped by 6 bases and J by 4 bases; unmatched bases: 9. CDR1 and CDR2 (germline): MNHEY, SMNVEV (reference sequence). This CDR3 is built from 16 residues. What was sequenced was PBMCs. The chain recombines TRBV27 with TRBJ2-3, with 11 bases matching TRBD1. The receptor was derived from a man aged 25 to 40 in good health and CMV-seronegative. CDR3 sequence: CASSQDRGPSPDTQYF. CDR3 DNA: TGTGCCAGCAGCCAGGACAGGGGGCCCTCTCCAGATACGCAGTATTTT.